This T cell receptor beta chain was identified in a study of Ad26.COV2.S vaccination and SARS-CoV-2 variants. Study-wide results and caveats: It was reported that spike-specific CD8+ and CD4+ T cell responses were substantially broad after vaccination.

Concerning this clone itself: Its antigen remains unknown.

Profiled with immunoSEQ multiplex PCR; TCRdb holds only in-frame clones, not every one. The table has about 440,000 clones, 90% seen once. Trimming removed 8 bases from V and 6 bases from J; junction bases left unmatched: 3. CDR1 and CDR2 from the germline V gene are MNHEY and SVGAGI. CDR3 length: 12 amino acids. Treatment reported: some 20 received Ad26.COV2.S at low or high dose, single or two shots; about five received placebo; per-sample allocation not given. Material that was analyzed had been drawn on day 63 after the first vaccine or placebo injection. As its vector, the vaccine had Ad26, which expressed Wuhan-strain SARS-CoV-2 spike.

The TCR comes from a person aged 18-65 years who received the Ad26.COV2.S COVID-19 vaccine or a placebo. The V call is TRBV6-5, the J call TRBJ1-4; TRBD1 matches at 7 bases. The specimen was peripheral blood, collected in a trial of Ad26.COV2.S vaccine versus placebo. The CDR3 here is CASRRGDEKLFF. The CDR3, as DNA: TGTGCCAGCCGCAGGGGGGATGAAAAACTGTTTTTT.